The following is a TCR beta chain sequence with its context. The antigen is unknown. The sample carries other DNA sequences with the same CDR3. Assay execution took place at the deep level. In the authors' workflow: ImmunoSEQ supplied junction-only sequences lacking quality scores, so filtering was different. Data came from immunoSEQ multiplex PCR; TCRdb stores just in-frame clones and leaves some out. V and J calls and clone size follow that table, whereas D and trimming were derived from the DNA. The table lists approximately 470,000 clones, approximately 82% of them singletons, with around 12% in the top ten. This sample is drawn from a study of shared clonotypes between healthy human individuals. Study-level findings and limits: Represented genetic and exposure-history diversity was restricted by having few donors.

Per the germline V gene, CDR1 is SGHRS and CDR2 is YFSETQ. The CDR3 loop spans 14 amino acids. The germline V and J ends were trimmed by 0 bases and 5 bases, with 11 bases remaining between them. Study donors comprised healthy, HIV-negative adults devoid of recent acute infection or vaccination. This receptor was taken from a middle-aged woman in good health. Some clones in this sample may be carry-over from other donors' samples. J is TRBJ1-1 and V is TRBV5-1, with a weak D call TRBD1 (5 bases). The source material was PBMCs. CDR3 sequence (DNA): TGCGCCAGCAGCTTGGATTTAGGGGTTACTGAAGCTTTCTTT. The encoded protein is CASSLDLGVTEAFF.